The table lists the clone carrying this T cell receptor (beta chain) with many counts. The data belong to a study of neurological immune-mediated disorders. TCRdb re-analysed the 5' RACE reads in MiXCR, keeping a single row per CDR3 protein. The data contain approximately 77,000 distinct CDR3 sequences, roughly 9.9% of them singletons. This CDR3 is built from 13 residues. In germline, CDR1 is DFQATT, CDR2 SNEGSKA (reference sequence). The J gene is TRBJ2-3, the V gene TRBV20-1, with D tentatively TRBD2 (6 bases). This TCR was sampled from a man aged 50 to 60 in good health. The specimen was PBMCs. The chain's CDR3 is CSPGVLGTDTQYF. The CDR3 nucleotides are TGCAGCCCGGGAGTACTTGGCACAGATACGCAGTATTTT.